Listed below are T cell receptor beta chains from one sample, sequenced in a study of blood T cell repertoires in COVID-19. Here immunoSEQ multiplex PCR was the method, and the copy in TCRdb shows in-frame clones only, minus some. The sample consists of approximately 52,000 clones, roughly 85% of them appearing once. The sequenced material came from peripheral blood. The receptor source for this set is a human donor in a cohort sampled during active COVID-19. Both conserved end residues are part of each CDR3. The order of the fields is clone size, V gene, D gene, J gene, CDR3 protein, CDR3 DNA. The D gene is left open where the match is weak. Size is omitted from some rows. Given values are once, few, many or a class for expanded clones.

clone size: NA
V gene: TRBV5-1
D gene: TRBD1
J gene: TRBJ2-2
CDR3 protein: CASSLVQGAGTGELFF
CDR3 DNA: TGCGCCAGCAGCTTGGTTCAGGGGGCAGGCACCGGGGAGCTGTTTTTT

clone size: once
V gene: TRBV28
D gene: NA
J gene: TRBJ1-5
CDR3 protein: CASSLDIRNNQPQHF
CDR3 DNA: TGTGCCAGCAGTTTAGACATCCGCAACAATCAGCCCCAGCATTTT

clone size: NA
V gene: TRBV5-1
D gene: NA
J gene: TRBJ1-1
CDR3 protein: CASRGAWNTEAFF
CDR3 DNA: TGCGCCAGCCGGGGGGCCTGGAACACTGAAGCTTTCTTT

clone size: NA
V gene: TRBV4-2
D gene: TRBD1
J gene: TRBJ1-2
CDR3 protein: CASSLTGTGMDGYTF
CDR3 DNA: TGTGCCAGCAGCCTGACCGGGACAGGGATGGATGGCTACACCTTC

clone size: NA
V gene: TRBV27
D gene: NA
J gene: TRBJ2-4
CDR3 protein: CASSHAGAKNIQYF
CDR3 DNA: TGTGCCAGCAGCCACGCGGGAGCCAAAAACATTCAGTACTTC

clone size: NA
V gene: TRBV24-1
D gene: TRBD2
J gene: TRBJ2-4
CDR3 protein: CATSDGGIHSGLGPNIQYF
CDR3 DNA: TGTGCCACCAGTGATGGGGGGATTCATAGCGGGCTAGGCCCAAACATTCAGTACTTC

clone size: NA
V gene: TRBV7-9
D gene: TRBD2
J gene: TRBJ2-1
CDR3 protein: CASSHGLAGSYNEQFF
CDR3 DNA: TGTGCCAGCAGCCACGGTCTAGCGGGCTCCTACAATGAGCAGTTCTTC

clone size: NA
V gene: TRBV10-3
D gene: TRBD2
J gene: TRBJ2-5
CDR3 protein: CAISEPGTSGKETQYF
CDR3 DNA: TGTGCCATCAGTGAGCCTGGGACTAGCGGTAAAGAGACCCAGTACTTC

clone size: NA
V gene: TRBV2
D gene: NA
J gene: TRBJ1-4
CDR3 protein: CASRGVRVAQKLFF
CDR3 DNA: TGTGCCAGCAGGGGAGTAAGGGTAGCGCAAAAACTGTTTTTT

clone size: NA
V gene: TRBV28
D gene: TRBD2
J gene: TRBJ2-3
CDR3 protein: CASSLTVAGGPGDTQYF
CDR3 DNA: TGTGCCAGCAGTTTAACGGTAGCGGGAGGGCCGGGAGATACGCAGTATTTT

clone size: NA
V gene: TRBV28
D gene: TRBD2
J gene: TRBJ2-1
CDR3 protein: CASSLGLAGNSYNEQFF
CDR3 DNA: TGTGCCAGCAGTTTGGGACTAGCGGGAAACTCCTACAATGAGCAGTTCTTC

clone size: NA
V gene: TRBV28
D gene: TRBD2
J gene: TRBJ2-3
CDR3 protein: CASSPAGVRTDTQYF
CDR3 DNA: TGTGCCAGCAGTCCAGCGGGAGTACGCACAGATACGCAGTATTTT

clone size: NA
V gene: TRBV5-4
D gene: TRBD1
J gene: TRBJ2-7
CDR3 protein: CASSLETGSYEQYF
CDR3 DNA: TGTGCCAGCAGCTTGGAGACAGGGTCCTACGAGCAGTACTTC

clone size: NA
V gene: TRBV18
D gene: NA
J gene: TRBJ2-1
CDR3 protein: CASSPPARVEQFF
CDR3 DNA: TGTGCCAGCTCACCACCCGCCAGGGTTGAGCAGTTCTTC

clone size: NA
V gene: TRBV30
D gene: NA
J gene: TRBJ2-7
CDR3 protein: CAWGENSYEQYF
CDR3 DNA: TGTGCCTGGGGGGAGAATAGCTACGAGCAGTACTTC

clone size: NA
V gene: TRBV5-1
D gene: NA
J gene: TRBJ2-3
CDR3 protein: CASSRTRTSTDTQYF
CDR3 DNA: TGCGCCAGCAGCCGAACGCGAACTAGCACAGATACGCAGTATTTT

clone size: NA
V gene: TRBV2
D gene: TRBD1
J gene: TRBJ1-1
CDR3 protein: CASRLTGGSSEAFF
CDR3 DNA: TGTGCCAGCAGGTTGACAGGGGGCAGCTCTGAAGCTTTCTTT

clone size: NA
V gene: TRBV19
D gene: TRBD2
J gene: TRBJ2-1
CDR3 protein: CASSDSGRAKYNEQFF
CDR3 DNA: TGTGCCAGTAGTGATAGCGGGAGGGCCAAGTACAATGAGCAGTTCTTC

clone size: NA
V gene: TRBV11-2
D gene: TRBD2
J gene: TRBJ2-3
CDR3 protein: CASSVRVGLAASTDTQYF
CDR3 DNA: TGTGCCAGCAGCGTTAGGGTGGGACTAGCGGCTAGCACAGATACGCAGTATTTT

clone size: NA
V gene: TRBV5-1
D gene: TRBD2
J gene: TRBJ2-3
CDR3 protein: CASSLAGTSGTDTQYF
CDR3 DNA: TGCGCCAGCAGCTTGGCCGGGACTAGCGGCACAGATACGCAGTATTTT

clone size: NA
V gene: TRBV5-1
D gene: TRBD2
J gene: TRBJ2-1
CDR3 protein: CASSLREGYNEQFF
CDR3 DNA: TGCGCCAGCAGCCTTCGGGAGGGCTACAATGAGCAGTTCTTC

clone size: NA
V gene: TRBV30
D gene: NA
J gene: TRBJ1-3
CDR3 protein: CAWSMTVSSGNTIYF
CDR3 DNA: TGTGCCTGGAGTATGACAGTAAGCTCTGGAAACACCATATATTTT

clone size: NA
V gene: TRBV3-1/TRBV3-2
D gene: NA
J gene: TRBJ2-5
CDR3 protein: CASSLSGGKRETQYF
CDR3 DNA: TGTGCCAGCAGCCTTAGCGGAGGGAAGCGGGAGACCCAGTACTTC

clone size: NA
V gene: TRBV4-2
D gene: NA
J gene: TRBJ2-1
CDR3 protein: CASSPYDRDYEQFF
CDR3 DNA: TGTGCCAGCAGCCCCTACGACCGGGATTATGAGCAGTTCTTC

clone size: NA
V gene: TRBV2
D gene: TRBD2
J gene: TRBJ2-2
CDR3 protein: CATSEGVTSGRITGELFF
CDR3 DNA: TGTGCCACCTCGGAGGGGGTGACTAGCGGGAGAATCACCGGGGAGCTGTTTTTT

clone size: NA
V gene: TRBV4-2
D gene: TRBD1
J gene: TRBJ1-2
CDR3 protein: CASSPRTGKTANYGYTF
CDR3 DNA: TGTGCCAGCAGCCCTAGGACAGGGAAGACAGCTAACTATGGCTACACCTTC

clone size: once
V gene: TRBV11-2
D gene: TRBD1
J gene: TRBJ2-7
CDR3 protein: CASSIRQGAGEQYF
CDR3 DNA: TGTGCCAGCAGCATACGACAGGGGGCAGGGGAGCAGTACTTC

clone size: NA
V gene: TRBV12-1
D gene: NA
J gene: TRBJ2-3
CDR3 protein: CASSFPSGRPTSTDTQYF
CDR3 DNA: TGTGCCAGCAGCTTTCCTAGCGGGAGGCCCACTAGCACAGATACGCAGTATTTT

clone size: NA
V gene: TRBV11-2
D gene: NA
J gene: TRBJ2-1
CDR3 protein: CASNHLTGAYNEQFF
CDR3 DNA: TGTGCCAGCAACCACCTAACGGGGGCCTACAATGAGCAGTTCTTC

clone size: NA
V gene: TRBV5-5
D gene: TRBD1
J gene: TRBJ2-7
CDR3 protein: CASSLDRGLEQYF
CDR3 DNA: TGTGCCAGCAGCTTGGACAGGGGGTTGGAGCAGTACTTC

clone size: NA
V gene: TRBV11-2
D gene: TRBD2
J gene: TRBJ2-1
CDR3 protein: CASSTGLVNEQFF
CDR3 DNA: TGTGCCAGCAGCACGGGACTAGTCAATGAGCAGTTCTTC

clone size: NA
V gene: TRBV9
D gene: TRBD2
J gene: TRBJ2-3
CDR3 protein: CASSVGGGERYTQYF
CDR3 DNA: TGTGCCAGCAGCGTAGGTGGGGGGGAGCGGTATACGCAGTATTTT

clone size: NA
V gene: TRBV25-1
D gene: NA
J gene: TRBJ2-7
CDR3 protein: CARERIYEQYF
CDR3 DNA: TGTGCCAGGGAGAGAATCTACGAGCAGTACTTC

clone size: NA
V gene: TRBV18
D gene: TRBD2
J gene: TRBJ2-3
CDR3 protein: CASSPLAGGWVTDTQYF
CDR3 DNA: TGTGCCAGCTCACCACTAGCGGGAGGCTGGGTCACAGATACGCAGTATTTT

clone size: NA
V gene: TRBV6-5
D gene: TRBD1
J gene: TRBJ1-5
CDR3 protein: CASSRDRGQNQPQHF
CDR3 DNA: TGTGCCAGCAGCAGAGACAGGGGGCAGAATCAGCCCCAGCATTTT

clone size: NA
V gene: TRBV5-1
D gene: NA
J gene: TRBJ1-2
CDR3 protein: CASSEGETNYGYTF
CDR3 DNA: TGCGCCAGCAGCGAGGGGGAAACTAACTATGGCTACACCTTC

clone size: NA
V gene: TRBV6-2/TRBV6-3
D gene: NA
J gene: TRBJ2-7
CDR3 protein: CASSTRLDGNYEQYF
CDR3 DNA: TGTGCCAGCAGTACCCGACTAGATGGAAACTACGAGCAGTACTTC

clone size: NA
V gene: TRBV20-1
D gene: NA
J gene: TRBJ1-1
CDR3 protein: CSASKQGNTEAFF
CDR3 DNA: TGCAGTGCTAGTAAACAGGGGAACACTGAAGCTTTCTTT

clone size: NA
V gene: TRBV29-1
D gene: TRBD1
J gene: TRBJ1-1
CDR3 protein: CSGGTGGSITEAFF
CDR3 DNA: TGCAGCGGGGGGACAGGGGGCTCAATCACTGAAGCTTTCTTT

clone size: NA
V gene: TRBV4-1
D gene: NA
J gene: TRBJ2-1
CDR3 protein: CASSRLLGAPWNEQFF
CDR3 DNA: TGCGCCAGCAGCCGCCTCCTTGGGGCCCCCTGGAATGAGCAGTTCTTC

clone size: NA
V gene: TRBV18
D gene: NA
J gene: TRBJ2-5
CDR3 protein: CASSHGLKETQYF
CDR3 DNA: TGTGCCAGCTCGCATGGACTTAAAGAGACCCAGTACTTC

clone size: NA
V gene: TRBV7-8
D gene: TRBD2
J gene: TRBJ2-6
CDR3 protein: CASSRPPAGGSPYPGANVLTF
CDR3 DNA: TGTGCCAGCAGCCGCCCCCCAGCGGGAGGGTCTCCTTACCCTGGGGCCAACGTCCTGACTTTC

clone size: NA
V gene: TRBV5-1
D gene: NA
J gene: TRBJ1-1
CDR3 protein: CASSLSWRADTEAFF
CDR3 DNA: TGCGCCAGCAGCTTGAGTTGGAGGGCGGACACTGAAGCTTTCTTT

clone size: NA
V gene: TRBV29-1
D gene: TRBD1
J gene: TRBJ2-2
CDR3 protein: CSARDRGPGELFF
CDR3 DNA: TGCAGCGCCCGAGACAGGGGGCCCGGGGAGCTGTTTTTT